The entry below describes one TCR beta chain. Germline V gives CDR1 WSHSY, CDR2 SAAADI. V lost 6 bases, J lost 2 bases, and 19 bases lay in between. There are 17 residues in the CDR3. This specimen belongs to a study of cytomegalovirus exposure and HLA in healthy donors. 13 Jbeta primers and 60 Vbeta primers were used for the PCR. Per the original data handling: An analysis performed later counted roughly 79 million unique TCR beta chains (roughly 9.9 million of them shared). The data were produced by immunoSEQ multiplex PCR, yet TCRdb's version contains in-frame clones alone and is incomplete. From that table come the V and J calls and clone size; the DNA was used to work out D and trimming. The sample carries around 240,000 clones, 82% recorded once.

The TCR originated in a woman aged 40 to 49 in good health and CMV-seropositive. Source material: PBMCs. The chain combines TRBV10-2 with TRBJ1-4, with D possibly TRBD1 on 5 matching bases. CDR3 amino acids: CASSGTGAYETNEKLFF. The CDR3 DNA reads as TGCGCCAGCAGCGGCACAGGCGCCTACGAGACTAATGAAAAACTGTTTTTT.